This T cell receptor (beta chain) was identified in a study of neoadjuvant anti-PD-1 for oral cavity cancer. The overall study: Around day 43, patients without progression received a fourth nivolumab dose before surgery.

Six replicates per PBMC sample, mostly from 450 to 600 ng of genomic DNA. The data were produced by immunoSEQ multiplex PCR, yet TCRdb's version contains in-frame clones alone and is incomplete. The table shows 84,000 or so clones, with approximately 80% occurring only once. This CDR3 contains 15 residues. The receptor's source is a person between 35 and 79 years old with oral cavity squamous cell carcinoma. The chain joins TRBV21-1 to TRBJ1-1. TRBV21-1 is labeled a pseudogene. The specimen comprised PBMCs, sampled before nivolumab (anti-PD-1) treatment. In nucleotides, the CDR3 is TGTGCCAGCAGCGGAAAGTGGCACGGCCCGTATGAAGCTTTCTTT. This translates into CASSGKWHGPYEAFF.